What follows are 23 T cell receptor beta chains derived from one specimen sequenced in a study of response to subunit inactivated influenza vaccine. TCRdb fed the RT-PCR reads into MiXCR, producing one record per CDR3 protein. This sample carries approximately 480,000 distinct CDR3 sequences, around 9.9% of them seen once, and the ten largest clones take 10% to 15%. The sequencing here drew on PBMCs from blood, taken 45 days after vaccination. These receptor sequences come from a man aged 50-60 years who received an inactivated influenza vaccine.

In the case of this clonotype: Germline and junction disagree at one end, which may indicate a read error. The DNA of the CDR3 is TGTGCCAGCAGCTTAGAATGGGGGACCACCTCTTTC. Encoded protein: CASSLEWGTTSF. The chain uses TRBV7-9 and TRBJ2-7; D possibly matches TRBD1 or TRBD2 (5 bases each). This CDR3 region has 12 residues. In germline, CDR1 is SEHNR, CDR2 FQNEAQ (reference sequence).

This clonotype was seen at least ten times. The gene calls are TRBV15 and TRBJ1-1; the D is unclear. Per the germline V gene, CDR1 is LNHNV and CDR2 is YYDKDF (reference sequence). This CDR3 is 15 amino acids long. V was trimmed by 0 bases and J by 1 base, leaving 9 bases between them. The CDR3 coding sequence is TGTGCCACCAGCAGAGACCGGGTGCCGAACACTGAAGCTTTCTTT. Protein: CATSRDRVPNTEAFF.

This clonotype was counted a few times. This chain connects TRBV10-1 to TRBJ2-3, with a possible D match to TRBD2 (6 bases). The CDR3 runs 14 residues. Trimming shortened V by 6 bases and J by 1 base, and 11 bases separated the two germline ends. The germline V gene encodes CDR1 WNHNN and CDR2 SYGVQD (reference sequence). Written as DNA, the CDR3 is TGCGCCAGCAGCCGGGACTCTCGCACAGATACGCAGTATTTT. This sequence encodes CASSRDSRTDTQYF.

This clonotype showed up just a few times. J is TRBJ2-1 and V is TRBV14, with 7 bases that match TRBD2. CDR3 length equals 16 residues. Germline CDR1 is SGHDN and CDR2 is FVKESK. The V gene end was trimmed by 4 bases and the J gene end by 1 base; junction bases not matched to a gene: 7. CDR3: CASSLLSSGSYNEQFF. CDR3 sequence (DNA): TGTGCCAGCAGCCTCCTTTCTAGCGGATCCTACAATGAGCAGTTCTTC.

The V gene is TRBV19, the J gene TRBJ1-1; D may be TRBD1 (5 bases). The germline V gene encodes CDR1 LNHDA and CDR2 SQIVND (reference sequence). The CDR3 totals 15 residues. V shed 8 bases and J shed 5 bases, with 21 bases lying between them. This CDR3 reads CASDPQGPPMTEAFF. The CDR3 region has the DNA TGTGCCAGTGATCCCCAGGGACCCCCGATGACTGAAGCTTTCTTT. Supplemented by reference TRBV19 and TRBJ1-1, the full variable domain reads DGGITQSPKYLFRKEGQNVTLSCEQNLNHDAMYWYRQDPGQGLRLIYYSQIVNDFQKGDIAEGYSVSREKKESFPLTVTSAQKNPTAFYLCASDPQGPPMTEAFFGQGTRLTVV.

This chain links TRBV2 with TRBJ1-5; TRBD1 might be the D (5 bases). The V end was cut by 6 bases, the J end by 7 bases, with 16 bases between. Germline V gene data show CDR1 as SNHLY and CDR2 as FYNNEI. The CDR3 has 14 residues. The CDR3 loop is CASSLRDQFQPQHF. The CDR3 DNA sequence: TGTGCCAGCAGCCTCAGGGACCAGTTCCAGCCCCAGCATTTT.

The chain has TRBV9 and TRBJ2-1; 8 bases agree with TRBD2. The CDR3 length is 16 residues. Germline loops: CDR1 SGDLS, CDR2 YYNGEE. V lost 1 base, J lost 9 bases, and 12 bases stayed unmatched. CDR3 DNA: TGTGCCAGCAGCGTAACTAGCGGATCCCGGGGTGTTGAGCAGTTCTTC. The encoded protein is CASSVTSGSRGVEQFF.

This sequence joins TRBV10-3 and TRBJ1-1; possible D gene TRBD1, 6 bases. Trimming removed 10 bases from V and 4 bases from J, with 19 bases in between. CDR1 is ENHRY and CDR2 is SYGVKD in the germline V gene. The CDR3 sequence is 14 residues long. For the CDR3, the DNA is TGTGCCACCAGCCAGGTCACAGGGAGCACTGAAGCTTTCTTT. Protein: CATSQVTGSTEAFF.

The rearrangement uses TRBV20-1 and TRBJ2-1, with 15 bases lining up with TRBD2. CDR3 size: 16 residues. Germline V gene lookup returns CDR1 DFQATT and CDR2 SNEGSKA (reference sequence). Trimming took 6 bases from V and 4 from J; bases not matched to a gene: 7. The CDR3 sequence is CSAPGLAGGLYNEQFF. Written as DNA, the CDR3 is TGCAGTGCCCCGGGACTAGCGGGAGGACTTTACAATGAGCAGTTCTTC.

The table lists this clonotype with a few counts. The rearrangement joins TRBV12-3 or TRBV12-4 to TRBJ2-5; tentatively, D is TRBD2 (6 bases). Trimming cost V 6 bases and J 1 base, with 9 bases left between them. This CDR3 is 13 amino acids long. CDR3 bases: TGTGCCAGCAGCGACGGGGGCCAAGAGACCCAGTACTTC. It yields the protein CASSDGGQETQYF.

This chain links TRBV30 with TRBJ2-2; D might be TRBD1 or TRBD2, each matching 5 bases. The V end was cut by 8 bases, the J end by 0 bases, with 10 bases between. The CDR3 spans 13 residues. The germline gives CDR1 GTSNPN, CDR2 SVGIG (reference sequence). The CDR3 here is CARGAANTGELFF. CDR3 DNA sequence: TGTGCCAGAGGGGCGGCGAACACCGGGGAGCTGTTTTTT.

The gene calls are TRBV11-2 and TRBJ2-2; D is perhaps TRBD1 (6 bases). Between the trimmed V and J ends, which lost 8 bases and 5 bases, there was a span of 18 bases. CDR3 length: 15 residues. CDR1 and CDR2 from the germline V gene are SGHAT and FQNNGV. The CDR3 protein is CASGPGHIRTGELFF. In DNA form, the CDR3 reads TGTGCCAGCGGCCCGGGACACATTCGGACCGGGGAGCTGTTTTTT.

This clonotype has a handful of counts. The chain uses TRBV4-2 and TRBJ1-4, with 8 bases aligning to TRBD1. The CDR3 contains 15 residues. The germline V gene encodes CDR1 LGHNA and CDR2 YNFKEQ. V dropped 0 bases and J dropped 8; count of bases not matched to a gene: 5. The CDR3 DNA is TGTGCCAGCAGCCAAGATGGACAGGGAGTGGAAAAACTGTTTTTT. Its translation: CASSQDGQGVEKLFF.

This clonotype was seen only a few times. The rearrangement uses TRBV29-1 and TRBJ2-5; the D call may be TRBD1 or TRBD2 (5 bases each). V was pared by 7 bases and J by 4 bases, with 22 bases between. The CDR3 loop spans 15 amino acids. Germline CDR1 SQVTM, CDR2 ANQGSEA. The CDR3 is CSASSGQGLRETQYF. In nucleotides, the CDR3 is TGCAGCGCTAGCTCGGGGCAGGGCTTGCGAGAGACCCAGTACTTC.

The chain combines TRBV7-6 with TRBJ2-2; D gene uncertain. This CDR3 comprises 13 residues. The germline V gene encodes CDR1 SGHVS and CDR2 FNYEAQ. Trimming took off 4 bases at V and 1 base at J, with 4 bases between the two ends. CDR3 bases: TGTGCCAGCAGCTCCAAGAACACCGGGGAGCTGTTTTTT. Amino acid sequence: CASSSKNTGELFF.

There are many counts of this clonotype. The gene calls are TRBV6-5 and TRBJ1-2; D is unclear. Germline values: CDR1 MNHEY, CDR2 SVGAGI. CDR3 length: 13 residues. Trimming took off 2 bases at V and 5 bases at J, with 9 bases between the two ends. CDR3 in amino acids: CASSYMGKYGYTF. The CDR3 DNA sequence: TGTGCCAGCAGTTACATGGGGAAGTATGGCTACACCTTC.

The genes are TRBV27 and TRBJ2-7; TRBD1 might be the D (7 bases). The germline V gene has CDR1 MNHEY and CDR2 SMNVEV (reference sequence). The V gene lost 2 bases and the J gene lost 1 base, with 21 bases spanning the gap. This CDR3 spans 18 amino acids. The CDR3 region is CASSLGWRGRKSSYEQYF. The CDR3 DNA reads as TGTGCCAGCAGTTTAGGGTGGAGGGGGCGGAAAAGTTCCTACGAGCAGTACTTC.

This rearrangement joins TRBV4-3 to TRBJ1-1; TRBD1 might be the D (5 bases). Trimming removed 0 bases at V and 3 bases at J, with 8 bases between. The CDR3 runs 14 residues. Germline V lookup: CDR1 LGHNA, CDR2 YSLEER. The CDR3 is CASSQDWGDTEAFF. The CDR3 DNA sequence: TGCGCCAGCAGCCAAGATTGGGGGGACACTGAAGCTTTCTTT.

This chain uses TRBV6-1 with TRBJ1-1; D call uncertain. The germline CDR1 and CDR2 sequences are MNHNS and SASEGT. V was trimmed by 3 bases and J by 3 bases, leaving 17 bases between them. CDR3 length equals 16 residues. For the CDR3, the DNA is TGTGCCAGCAGTGATACTAGTGTTGGACTTCACACTGAAGCTTTCTTT. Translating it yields CASSDTSVGLHTEAFF.

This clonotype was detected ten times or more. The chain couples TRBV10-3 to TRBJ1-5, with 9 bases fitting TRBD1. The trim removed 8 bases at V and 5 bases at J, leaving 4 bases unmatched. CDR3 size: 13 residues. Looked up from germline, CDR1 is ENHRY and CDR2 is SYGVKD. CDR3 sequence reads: CAIGTGIDQPQHF. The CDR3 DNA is TGTGCCATCGGGACAGGGATCGATCAGCCCCAGCATTTT.

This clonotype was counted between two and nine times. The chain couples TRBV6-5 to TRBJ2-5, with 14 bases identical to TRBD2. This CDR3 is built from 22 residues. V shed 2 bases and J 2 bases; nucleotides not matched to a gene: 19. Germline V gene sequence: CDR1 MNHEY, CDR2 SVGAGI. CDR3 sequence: CASSYQQMGTSGSRPSQETQYF. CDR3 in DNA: TGTGCCAGCAGTTACCAACAAATGGGGACTAGCGGGAGTCGGCCTTCTCAAGAGACCCAGTACTTC.

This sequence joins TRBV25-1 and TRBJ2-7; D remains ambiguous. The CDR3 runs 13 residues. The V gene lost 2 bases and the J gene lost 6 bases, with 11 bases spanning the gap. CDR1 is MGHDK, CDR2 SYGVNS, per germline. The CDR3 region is CASSELPSGEQYF. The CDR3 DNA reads TGTGCCAGCAGTGAACTCCCCTCGGGCGAGCAGTACTTC.

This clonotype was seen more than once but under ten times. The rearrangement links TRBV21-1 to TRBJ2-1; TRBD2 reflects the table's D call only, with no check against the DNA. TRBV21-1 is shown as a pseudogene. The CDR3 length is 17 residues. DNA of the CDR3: TGTGCCAGCAGCGTCCGGCGACTAGCAGGGCGTTACAATGAGCAGTTCTTC. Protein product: CASSVRRLAGRYNEQFF.